Described below is a single T cell receptor (beta chain) sequence and its context. Antigen unknown. The sample comes from a study of CD8 T cells in ankylosing spondylitis. Overall study results and limits: Both synovial fluid and blood in reactive arthritis had previously been reported to carry some motif variants. The study identified a TCR beta motif of several highly homologous variants that appeared characteristic of ankylosing spondylitis blood. Disease-associated clones were reportedly significantly overrepresented in matched ankylosing spondylitis synovial fluid.

Making use of molecular barcodes, quantitative 5'-RACE generated TCR beta libraries. One entry per CDR3 protein, called by TCRdb with MiXCR from the 5' RACE reads. There are around 770,000 distinct CDR3 sequences in the sample; roughly 12% occur only once, and just over 0.5% lies in the top ten. V dropped 3 bases and J dropped 3 bases, with 12 bases sitting between them. The CDR3 spans 14 residues. Germline V gives CDR1 DFQATT, CDR2 SNEGSKA (reference sequence). The chain employs TRBV20-1 and TRBJ1-5; D is possibly TRBD1 (6 bases). The receptor's source is a male donor with ankylosing spondylitis. Sequencing was performed on blood, either unsorted or a sorted T cell fraction (not recorded which). The CDR3 DNA reads as TGCAGTGCTAGGAACAGGGTAAACAATCAGCCCCAGCATTTT. Its translation is CSARNRVNNQPQHF.